Below are 20 T cell receptor beta chains sequenced from a single sample in a study of read filtering for tumor transcriptome and immune sequencing. This library used roughly 430 ng RNA and molecular barcoded adaptors spanning alpha/delta and beta/gamma chains. TCRdb reprocessed the reads via MiXCR and lists one record per CDR3 protein. This table has 100,000 to 150,000 distinct CDR3 sequences, under 15% appearing once. Source material: a population of CD138-negative cells sorted from bone marrow. These receptors came from a donor older than 35 with multiple myeloma.

This clonotype was counted a single time. One base away lies a much larger clone, so this may be a sequencing read error. The chain employs TRBV7-9 and TRBJ1-1, with 7 bases lining up with TRBD1. The J call may be faulty, since TRBJ1-6 better matches the DNA end. This CDR3 comprises 14 residues. CDR1 SEHNR and CDR2 FQNEAQ come from the germline V gene (reference sequence). The CDR3 reads CASTSQGVASPLHF. As DNA, the CDR3 is TGTGCCAGCACCTCCCAGGGGGTCGCTTCACCCCTCCACTTT.

The table lists this clonotype with a few counts. Mismatch with germline at one junction end may stem from a read error. V gene TRBV11-1 combines with J gene TRBJ2-3; tentative D call: TRBD2 (6 bases). Per germline, CDR1 SGHAT and CDR2 FQDESV (reference sequence). The CDR3 is made up of 19 amino acids. The CDR3, as DNA: TGTGTCAGCAGCTCCCCCCCGGACATGATGACTAGAAGCACAGATACGCAGTATTTT. Translated: CVSSSPPDMMTRSTDTQYF.

This clonotype came up many times. In nucleotides, the CDR3 is TGTGCCAGCAGTACCGGGGGTGGTGTAGGAAAACTGTTTTTT. Translating gives CASSTGGGVGKLFF. The rearrangement joins TRBV27 to TRBJ1-4; D perhaps matches TRBD1 (5 bases). Germline V gives CDR1 MNHEY, CDR2 SMNVEV (reference sequence). CDR3 length: 14 amino acids. The V end lost 5 bases, the J end lost 10 bases, and 17 bases lay between the germline ends.

This clonotype was found many times. V is TRBV4-1 and J is TRBJ2-3; D remains unclear. The germline V gene has CDR1 MGHRA and CDR2 YSYEKL. The germline V and J ends were trimmed by 0 bases and 2 bases, with 6 bases remaining between them. CDR3 length equals 14 residues. CDR3 coding DNA: TGCGCCAGCAGCCAAGATCGGTACACAGATACGCAGTATTTT. This translates into CASSQDRYTDTQYF.

This clonotype was seen repeatedly, ten times or more. The chain uses TRBV27 and TRBJ1-4; TRBD1 is a possible D gene (5 bases). V was cut by 1 base and J by 7 bases, with 13 bases left in between. CDR1 is MNHEY, CDR2 SMNVEV, per germline (reference sequence). CDR3 length: 15 residues. Here the CDR3 DNA reads TGTGCCAGCAGTTTATGGCGAGGGGTTGGTGAAAAACTGTTTTTT. It yields the protein CASSLWRGVGEKLFF.

This clonotype was seen at least ten times. The gene calls are TRBV6-1 and TRBJ1-2, with D possibly matching TRBD1 (6 bases). V was cut by 9 bases and J by 0 bases, with 11 bases left in between. Germline CDR1 is MNHNS and CDR2 is SASEGT. The CDR3 has 13 residues. The CDR3 nucleotides are TGTGCCAGTGATAGGGGGGCTAACTATGGCTACACCTTC. Protein product: CASDRGANYGYTF.

This clonotype has a count of ten or more. This rearrangement joins TRBV20-1 to TRBJ2-3; 15 bases map to TRBD2. The J segment lost 2 bases and the V segment lost 3 bases, leaving 3 bases of the junction unmatched. Germline V lookup: CDR1 DFQATT, CDR2 SNEGSKA (reference sequence). The CDR3 covers 16 residues. CDR3: CSARGTSGGITDTQYF. The CDR3 nucleotides are TGCAGTGCTAGGGGGACTAGCGGGGGGATCACAGATACGCAGTATTTT.

This clonotype occurred many times. This sequence joins TRBV28 and TRBJ2-1; 9 bases are shared with TRBD2. The CDR3 has 13 amino acids. Germline CDR1 reads MDHEN; CDR2 reads SYDVKM. Trimming took 10 bases from V and 4 from J; bases not matched to a gene: 5. The CDR3 region is CATLAGEYNEQFF. In nucleotides, the CDR3 is TGTGCCACATTAGCGGGAGAGTACAATGAGCAGTTCTTC.

This clonotype has just a few counts. The rearrangement links TRBV9 to TRBJ1-5, with 7 nucleotides matching TRBD1. From germline, CDR1 is SGDLS and CDR2 YYNGEE. CDR3 length equals 14 residues. The J segment lost 2 bases and the V segment lost 3 bases, leaving 2 bases of the junction unmatched. The CDR3, as DNA: TGTGCCAGCAGCGCTACAGGGGGCAATCAGCCCCAGCATTTT. Its protein is CASSATGGNQPQHF. Combining the CDR3 with reference TRBV9 and TRBJ1-5 gives the whole variable domain DSGVTQTPKHLITATGQRVTLRCSPRSGDLSVYWYQQSLDQGLQFLIQYYNGEERAKGNILERFSAQQFPDLHSELNLSSLELGDSALYFCASSATGGNQPQHFGDGTRLSIL.

This clonotype was recorded at least ten times. The rearrangement joins TRBV5-1 to TRBJ2-3; perhaps TRBD2 as D (6 bases). This CDR3 region has 16 residues. Per germline, CDR1 SGHRS and CDR2 YFSETQ. Trimming left V 0 bases short and J 4 bases short, with 15 bases between. Here the CDR3 DNA reads TGCGCCAGCAGCTTGGTTGCGGGGTCGGAATCAGATACGCAGTATTTT. Amino acids: CASSLVAGSESDTQYF.

This clonotype was seen ten or more times. The chain is built from TRBV5-6 and TRBJ2-3; TRBD2 matches at 7 bases. V shed 3 bases and J 4 bases; nucleotides not matched to a gene: 8. The CDR3 has 15 amino acids. The germline V gene encodes CDR1 SGHDT and CDR2 YYEEEE. The CDR3 loop is CASSSRTRAPDTQYF. The CDR3 DNA follows: TGTGCCAGCAGCTCACGGACTAGGGCGCCAGATACGCAGTATTTT.

Concerning this clonotype: This may come from a read error, since a much larger clone is one base off. It is likely a read error, because the conserved phenylalanine at the end of the CDR3 is missing. The chain links TRBV7-8 to TRBJ1-4, with TRBD1 as a possible D gene (5 bases). The CDR3 runs 16 residues. The V gene lost 1 base and the J gene lost 7 bases, with 16 bases spanning the gap. CDR1 and CDR2 from the germline V gene are SGHVS and FQNEAQ. DNA of the CDR3: TGTGCCAGCAGCTTAGGGGGGATGTTAAGAGTTGAAAAACTGTTTTTA. It specifies CASSLGGMLRVEKLFL.

This clonotype was seen at least ten times. V and J are TRBV19 and TRBJ1-5, with D maybe TRBD1 (5 bases). Trimming removed 5 bases from V and 4 bases from J, with 12 bases in between. The CDR3 is made up of 14 amino acids. Germline lookup yields CDR1 LNHDA and CDR2 SQIVND (reference sequence). CDR3 amino acids: CASSPRDGNQPQHF. The DNA for the CDR3 is TGTGCCAGTAGTCCCCGGGACGGGAATCAGCCCCAGCATTTT.

In its sample, this clonotype was seen many times. The chain joins TRBV20-1 to TRBJ2-3; 10 bases are shared with TRBD2. This CDR3 spans 14 amino acids. The germline gives CDR1 DFQATT, CDR2 SNEGSKA (reference sequence). V lost 5 bases to trimming and J lost 0 bases; unmatched junction nucleotides: 2. The chain's CDR3 is CSAQTSGSTDTQYF. CDR3 sequence (DNA): TGCAGTGCTCAGACTAGCGGGAGCACAGATACGCAGTATTTT.

This clonotype was found many times. V is TRBV20-1 and J is TRBJ1-1; TRBD1 agrees at 8 bases. Germline V gives CDR1 DFQATT, CDR2 SNEGSKA (reference sequence). The CDR3 covers 15 residues. The V segment lost 0 bases and the J segment 3 bases; nucleotides outside the gene matches: 6. This CDR3 is CSARDVQGAYTEAFF. The CDR3 nucleotides read TGCAGTGCTAGAGACGTTCAGGGGGCTTACACTGAAGCTTTCTTT.

This clonotype was seen at least ten times. This chain joins TRBV3-1 and TRBJ2-3, with 7 nucleotides matching TRBD2. The CDR3 is made up of 15 amino acids. V was clipped by 6 bases and J by 3 bases; unmatched bases: 9. Germline CDR1 reads LGHDT; CDR2 reads YNNKEL (reference sequence). The CDR3 sequence: CASRTAGEGTDTQYF. Here the CDR3 DNA reads TGTGCCAGCAGAACGGCGGGGGAGGGGACAGATACGCAGTATTTT.

This clonotype was seen repeatedly, ten times or more. One end of the junction varies from germline; a read error may be responsible. This chain uses TRBV7-7 with TRBJ2-5, with unresolved D. The length of the CDR3 is 15 residues. Germline V gene lookup returns CDR1 SSHAT and CDR2 FNYEAQ (reference sequence). This CDR3 is CASSKALGLQETQYF. CDR3 DNA: TGTGCTAGCAGCAAGGCTTTGGGCCTACAAGAGACCCAGTACTTC.

This clonotype has a count of ten or more. The chain couples TRBV27 to TRBJ1-1; TRBD1 matches 12 bases. Germline assignment: CDR1 MNHEY and CDR2 SMNVEV (reference sequence). CDR3 length: 17 residues. V trimming: 1 base; J trimming: 4 bases; junction bases outside the gene matches: 7. The CDR3 is CASSLWPGQGASTEAFF. The CDR3 DNA sequence: TGTGCCAGCAGTTTATGGCCGGGACAGGGGGCCAGCACTGAAGCTTTCTTT.

This clonotype was seen at least ten times. The rearrangement links TRBV5-1 to TRBJ2-1, with D possibly being TRBD1 (5 bases). The CDR3 has 14 amino acids. Germline lookup yields CDR1 SGHRS and CDR2 YFSETQ. V was shortened by 2 bases and J by 8 bases, with 14 bases between the two germline ends. In DNA, the CDR3 is TGCGCCAGCAGCTTAAGGGGCCGGAGCGATGAGCAGTTCTTC. This gives the protein CASSLRGRSDEQFF.

This clonotype was recorded at least ten times. The chain has TRBV5-1 and TRBJ2-5; unclear D gene. Germline V gene sequence: CDR1 SGHRS, CDR2 YFSETQ. Trimming stripped 2 bases from V and 3 bases from J, with 14 bases between. CDR3 length: 15 amino acids. CDR3 residues: CASSFDSGDEETQYF. CDR3 bases: TGCGCCAGCAGCTTTGACTCTGGCGATGAAGAGACCCAGTACTTC.